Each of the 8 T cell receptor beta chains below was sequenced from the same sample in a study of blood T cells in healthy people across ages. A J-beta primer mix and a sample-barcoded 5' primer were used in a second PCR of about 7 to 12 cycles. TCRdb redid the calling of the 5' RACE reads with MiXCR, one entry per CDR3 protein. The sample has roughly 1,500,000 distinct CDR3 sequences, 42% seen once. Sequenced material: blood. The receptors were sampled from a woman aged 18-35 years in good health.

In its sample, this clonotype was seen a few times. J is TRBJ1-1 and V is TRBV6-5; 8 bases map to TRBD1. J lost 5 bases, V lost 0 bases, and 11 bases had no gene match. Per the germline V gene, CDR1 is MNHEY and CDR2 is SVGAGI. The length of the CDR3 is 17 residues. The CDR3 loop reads CASSYSGQGGGWTEAFF. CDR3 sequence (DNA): TGTGCCAGCAGTTACTCCGGACAGGGAGGGGGTTGGACTGAAGCTTTCTTT.

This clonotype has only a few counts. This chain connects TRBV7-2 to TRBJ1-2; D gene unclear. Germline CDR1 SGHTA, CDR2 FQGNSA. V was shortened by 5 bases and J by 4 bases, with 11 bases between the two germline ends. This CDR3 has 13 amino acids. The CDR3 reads CASSANPPYGYTF. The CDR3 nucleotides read TGTGCCAGCAGCGCTAACCCCCCCTATGGCTACACCTTC.

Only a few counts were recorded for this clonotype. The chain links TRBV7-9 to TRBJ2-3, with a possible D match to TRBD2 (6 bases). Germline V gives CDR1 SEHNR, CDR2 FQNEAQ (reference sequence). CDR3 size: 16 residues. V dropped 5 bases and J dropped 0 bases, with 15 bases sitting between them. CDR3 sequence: CASSTSYLPSTDTQYF. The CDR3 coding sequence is TGTGCCAGCAGCACTAGCTACCTACCTAGCACAGATACGCAGTATTTT.

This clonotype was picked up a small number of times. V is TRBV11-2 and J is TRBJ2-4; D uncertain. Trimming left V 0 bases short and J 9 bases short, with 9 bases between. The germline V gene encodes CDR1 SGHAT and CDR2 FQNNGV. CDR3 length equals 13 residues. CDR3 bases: TGTGCCAGCAGCTTAGATTTTGACGTCATTCAGTACTTC. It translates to CASSLDFDVIQYF.

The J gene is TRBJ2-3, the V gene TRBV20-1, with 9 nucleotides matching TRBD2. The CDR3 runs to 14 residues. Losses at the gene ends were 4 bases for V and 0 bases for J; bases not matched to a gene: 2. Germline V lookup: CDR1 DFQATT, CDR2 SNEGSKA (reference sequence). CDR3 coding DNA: TGCAGTGCTAAGCGGGGGGATAGCACAGATACGCAGTATTTT. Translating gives CSAKRGDSTDTQYF.

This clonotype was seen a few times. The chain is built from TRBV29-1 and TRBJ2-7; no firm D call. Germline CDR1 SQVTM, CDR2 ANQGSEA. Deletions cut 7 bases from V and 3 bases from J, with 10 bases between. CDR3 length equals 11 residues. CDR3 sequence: CSATENYEQYF. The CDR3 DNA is TGCAGCGCGACCGAAAACTACGAGCAGTACTTC.

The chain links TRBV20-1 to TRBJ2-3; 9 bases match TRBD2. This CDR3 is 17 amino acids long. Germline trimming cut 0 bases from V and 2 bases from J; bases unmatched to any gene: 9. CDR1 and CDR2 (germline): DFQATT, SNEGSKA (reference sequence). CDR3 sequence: CSARDRRSGGYTDTQYF. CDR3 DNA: TGCAGTGCTAGAGACCGTCGGAGCGGGGGGTACACAGATACGCAGTATTTT.

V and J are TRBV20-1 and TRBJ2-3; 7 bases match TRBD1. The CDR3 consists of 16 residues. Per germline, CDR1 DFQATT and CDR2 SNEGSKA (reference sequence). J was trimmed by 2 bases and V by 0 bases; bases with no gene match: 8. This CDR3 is CSARDPMTGNTDTQYF. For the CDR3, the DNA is TGCAGTGCTAGAGATCCCATGACAGGGAACACAGATACGCAGTATTTT.